The rows below give T cell receptor beta chains drawn from one sample of a study of blood T cell repertoires in COVID-19. Clones were sequenced by immunoSEQ multiplex PCR, and TCRdb holds only the in-frame ones, with some missing. The sample has roughly 68,000 clones; 88% are singletons. Sequencing input: peripheral blood. The receptor set was obtained from an older woman with acute or convalescent COVID-19. Each CDR3 is given with its conserved first and last residue. The D gene is left open where the match is weak. Clone size appears in some rows only: once, few, many, or a class for an expanded clone.

TRBJ1-3 | . | 14 | . | TRBV9 | CASSVVGGGNTIYF | TGTGCCAGCAGCGTAGTGGGGGGAGGAAACACCATATATTTT
TRBJ1-3 | . | 13 | . | TRBV6-5 | CATLPQARNTIYF | TGTGCCACACTTCCCCAGGCGAGAAACACCATATATTTT
TRBJ2-6 | . | 15 | . | TRBV5-1 | CASSWSGSGANVLTF | TGCGCCAGCAGCTGGTCGGGAAGCGGGGCCAACGTCCTGACTTTC
TRBJ2-1 | once | 14 | . | TRBV18 | CASSPQKGLGEQFF | TGTGCCAGCTCACCACAGAAGGGGTTGGGTGAGCAGTTCTTC
TRBJ2-7 | . | 14 | . | TRBV6-5 | CASTPNRVPYEQYF | TGTGCCAGCACCCCTAACAGGGTCCCCTACGAGCAGTACTTC
TRBJ1-2 | . | 14 | TRBD1 | TRBV28 | CASRSADRASGYTF | TGTGCCAGCAGATCCGCCGACAGGGCAAGTGGCTACACCTTC
TRBJ2-5 | . | 15 | . | TRBV30 | CAWSPPVPGRGTQYF | TGTGCCTGGAGTCCTCCGGTCCCTGGAAGGGGGACCCAGTACTTC
TRBJ2-1 | . | 16 | . | TRBV6-6 | CASSYPDGEEDNEQFF | TGTGCCAGCAGTTACCCCGACGGGGAGGAAGACAATGAGCAGTTCTTC
TRBJ1-2 | . | 16 | . | TRBV5-6 | CASSPPSTTGSYGYTF | TGTGCCAGCAGCCCCCCCTCCACGACGGGTTCCTATGGCTACACCTTC
TRBJ2-2 | . | 15 | . | TRBV7-3 | CASSLAGPNTGELFF | TGTGCCAGCAGCTTAGCGGGACCCAACACCGGGGAGCTGTTTTTT
TRBJ2-1 | . | 17 | TRBD2 | TRBV24-1 | CATSGGGGPSSYNEQFF | TGTGCCACCAGTGGAGGCGGGGGACCCAGCTCCTACAATGAGCAGTTCTTC
TRBJ1-1 | . | 14 | . | TRBV14 | CASSPLGANTEAFF | TGTGCCAGCAGCCCCTTGGGGGCGAACACTGAAGCTTTCTTT
TRBJ1-5 | . | 16 | . | TRBV3-1/TRBV3-2 | CASSQDSAGSNQPQHF | TGTGCCAGCAGCCAAGATTCGGCAGGAAGCAATCAGCCCCAGCATTTT
TRBJ2-1 | . | 11 | . | TRBV30 | CAWSVTAYRFF | TGTGCCTGGAGTGTTACAGCATACCGGTTCTTC
TRBJ1-4 | . | 17 | . | TRBV7-3 | CASSLKGNRDFREKLFF | TGTGCCAGCAGCTTAAAGGGAAACCGGGACTTCAGGGAAAAACTGTTTTTT
TRBJ2-7 | once | 16 | TRBD1 | TRBV2 | CAGEPPGTGGLDEQYF | TGTGCCGGGGAACCACCCGGGACAGGGGGCCTCGACGAGCAGTACTTC
TRBJ1-2 | . | 14 | . | TRBV24-1 | CATSDRTTGYGYTF | TGTGCCACCAGTGACCGTACCACAGGATATGGCTACACCTTC
TRBJ1-1 | medium-sized | 12 | . | TRBV28 | CASSTDGTEAFF | TGTGCCAGCAGCACAGACGGCACTGAAGCTTTCTTT
TRBJ2-1 | . | 15 | . | TRBV4-3 | CASSQDLVQGPEQFF | TGCGCCAGCAGCCAAGATTTAGTTCAGGGGCCTGAGCAGTTCTTC
TRBJ2-7 | . | 13 | TRBD1 | TRBV12-3/TRBV12-4 | CASSRDSSYEQYF | TGTGCCAGCAGCCGGGACAGCTCCTACGAGCAGTACTTC
TRBJ1-1 | . | 15 | . | TRBV5-1 | CASSRSSSGETEAFF | TGCGCCAGCAGTCGATCTTCTTCAGGGGAAACTGAAGCTTTCTTT
TRBJ2-1 | . | 16 | TRBD1 | TRBV4-1 | CASSQDTGGAYNEQFF | TGCGCCAGCAGCCAAGATACAGGGGGTGCCTACAATGAGCAGTTCTTC
TRBJ1-2 | once | 14 | TRBD1 | TRBV6-2/TRBV6-3 | CASSYDDRGDGYTF | TGTGCCAGCAGTTACGACGACAGGGGGGATGGCTACACCTTC
TRBJ2-5 | . | 14 | . | TRBV3-1/TRBV3-2 | CASSLFPIQETQYF | TGTGCCAGCAGCCTTTTCCCAATTCAAGAGACCCAGTACTTC
TRBJ2-7 | . | 11 | . | TRBV10-3 | CATSDSYEQYF | TGTGCCACCTCGGACAGCTACGAGCAGTACTTC
TRBJ2-1 | . | 14 | . | TRBV7-9 | CASSSLGGGNEQFF | TGTGCCAGCAGCTCCCTGGGGGGTGGCAATGAGCAGTTCTTC
TRBJ1-4 | . | 13 | . | TRBV6-5 | CASSLKRWEKLFF | TGTGCCAGCAGTTTGAAACGGTGGGAAAAACTGTTTTTT
TRBJ1-5 | . | 13 | . | TRBV30 | CAWSLREDQPQHF | TGTGCCTGGAGCCTCAGGGAAGATCAGCCCCAGCATTTT
TRBJ2-3 | few | 16 | . | TRBV5-3 | CARSLVAGLLTDTQYF | TGTGCCAGAAGCTTGGTGGCAGGGTTACTCACAGATACGCAGTATTTT
TRBJ2-2 | . | 15 | TRBD1 | TRBV27 | CASSLRTGNTGELFF | TGTGCCAGCAGTTTAAGGACAGGAAACACCGGGGAGCTGTTTTTT
TRBJ1-1 | . | 15 | TRBD1 | TRBV30 | CAWKRDRAWNTEAFF | TGTGCCTGGAAGAGGGACAGGGCATGGAACACTGAAGCTTTCTTT
TRBJ1-2 | . | 17 | . | TRBV15 | CATSRVANQGLPYGYTF | TGTGCCACCAGCAGAGTAGCCAATCAGGGGCTCCCCTATGGCTACACCTTC
TRBJ1-5 | . | 15 | TRBD1 | TRBV28 | CASRRRGRPYQPQHF | TGTGCCAGCAGACGTAGGGGGCGCCCGTATCAGCCCCAGCATTTT
TRBJ1-1 | . | 12 | . | TRBV7-9 | CASSSTNTEAFF | TGTGCCAGCAGTTCTACGAACACTGAAGCTTTCTTT
TRBJ2-7 | . | 12 | . | TRBV28 | CASSYGSYEQYF | TGTGCCAGCAGTTACGGGTCCTACGAGCAGTACTTC
TRBJ1-6 | . | 16 | . | TRBV5-5 | CASSWTVLRPNSPLHF | TGTGCCAGCAGCTGGACAGTCCTTAGGCCGAATTCACCCCTCCACTTT
TRBJ1-4 | . | 18 | TRBD1 | TRBV3-1/TRBV3-2 | CASSQPRTGVSFKEKLFF | TGTGCCAGCAGCCAGCCCCGGACAGGGGTGTCTTTCAAGGAAAAACTGTTTTTT
TRBJ1-1 | . | 13 | . | TRBV6-4 | CASRRELNTEAFF | TGTGCCAGCAGGAGGGAGCTGAACACTGAAGCTTTCTTT
TRBJ2-2 | . | 16 | . | TRBV9 | CASSGTLAIPTGELFF | TGTGCCAGCAGCGGGACTCTAGCAATTCCCACCGGGGAGCTGTTTTTT
TRBJ2-1 | . | 13 | TRBD2 | TRBV29-1 | CSSSSGKHNEQFF | TGCAGCTCCTCTAGCGGGAAACACAATGAGCAGTTCTTC
TRBJ1-6 | . | 14 | . | TRBV28 | CASSLQVSGSPLHF | TGTGCCAGCAGTTTGCAGGTATCCGGTTCACCCCTCCACTTT
TRBJ2-1 | . | 17 | . | TRBV5-1 | CASSLFLDRSLYNEQFF | TGCGCCAGCAGCTTATTCCTAGACAGGTCCCTTTACAATGAGCAGTTCTTC
TRBJ2-2 | . | 12 | . | TRBV5-5 | CASSLGSGELFF | TGTGCCAGCAGCTTAGGGAGCGGGGAGCTGTTTTTT
TRBJ1-5 | few | 13 | . | TRBV11-2 | CASSLEPAAPQHF | TGTGCCAGCAGCTTAGAACCTGCGGCGCCCCAGCATTTT